This T cell receptor beta chain was sequenced in a study of blood T cell repertoires in COVID-19. Trimming removed 7 bases from V and 6 bases from J, with 16 bases in between. The CDR3 runs to 13 residues. Per the germline V gene, CDR1 is MDHEN and CDR2 is SYDVKM. Participants, about 18 to 90 years old, spanned 25 or so US areas. Method: immunoSEQ multiplex PCR; TCRdb's copy keeps in-frame clones and lacks some. The sample records about 250,000 clones, roughly 88% being singletons. The source of this sequence is a woman under 40 who had recovered from COVID-19. Sequencing was carried out using PBMCs or T cells enriched from blood (not recorded which). V gene TRBV28 combines with J gene TRBJ2-7; D gene ambiguous. The CDR3 coding sequence is TGTGCCAGCACTTCTTCTGTTATGCGCGAGCAGTACTTC. Amino acids: CASTSSVMREQYF.